The 7 T cell receptor beta chains reported below all come from one sample, sequenced in a study of T cells in Graves' hyperthyroidism and ophthalmopathy. There were TCR beta CDR3 regions amplified from RNA transcripts. HTBI primers drove first-round RT-PCR of the TCR CDR3. TCRdb itself ran the multiplex PCR reads through MiXCR, one entry per CDR3 protein. The sample gives hundreds of thousands of distinct CDR3 sequences, 14% of which show up once; over 11% is in the top ten. The sample taken for sequencing was blood. These receptors all stem from a woman aged 40 to 55 with Graves' hyperthyroidism.

This clonotype has more than one count but fewer than ten. The chain is built from TRBV27 and TRBJ2-1; TRBD2 matches at 11 bases. Germline assignment: CDR1 MNHEY and CDR2 SMNVEV (reference sequence). Trimming removed 2 bases from V and 8 bases from J; junction bases left unmatched: 11. The CDR3 covers 17 residues. CDR3 sequence reads: CASSLTSGSILADEQFF. The CDR3, as DNA: TGTGCCAGCAGTTTAACTAGCGGGAGTATCTTGGCCGATGAGCAGTTCTTC.

The rearrangement links TRBV20-1 to TRBJ2-1, with 9 bases that match TRBD2. The CDR3 loop spans 14 amino acids. The V gene's germline CDR1 is DFQATT and CDR2 SNEGSKA (reference sequence). The CDR3 DNA sequence: TGCAGCCCTATCAGCGGGAGGAAATACAATGAGCAGTTCTTC. It specifies CSPISGRKYNEQFF.

This clonotype showed up many times. The chain carries TRBV20-1 and TRBJ1-1, with D possibly being TRBD1 (6 bases). CDR3 length equals 16 residues. CDR1 and CDR2 (germline): DFQATT, SNEGSKA (reference sequence). V lost 6 bases to trimming and J lost 5 bases, with 25 bases between them. The CDR3, as DNA: TGCAGTGCCATCCTCTCACCAGGACAGACACAAACTGAAGCTTTCTTT. As protein: CSAILSPGQTQTEAFF.

This clonotype occurred many times. The genes are TRBV30 and TRBJ1-2, with no clear D. Looked up from germline, CDR1 is GTSNPN and CDR2 is SVGIG (reference sequence). V was clipped by 3 bases and J by 2 bases, with 10 bases between them. The CDR3 runs to 13 residues. CDR3 residues: CAWSRTLNYGYTF. The DNA for the CDR3 is TGTGCCTGGAGCAGGACCCTAAACTATGGCTACACCTTC.

The gene calls are TRBV20-1 and TRBJ2-6; D remains ambiguous. This CDR3 spans 16 amino acids. The V end was cut by 0 bases, the J end by 2 bases, with 11 bases between. Per the germline V gene, CDR1 is DFQATT and CDR2 is SNEGSKA (reference sequence). CDR3 coding DNA: TGCAGTGCTAGAGATAAATCTGGGGCTGGGGCCAACGTCCTGACTTTC. Translated: CSARDKSGAGANVLTF.

This clonotype was observed many times. This chain connects TRBV28 to TRBJ2-2, with D unclear. Germline assignment: CDR1 MDHEN and CDR2 SYDVKM. The CDR3 is 14 residues long. V dropped 2 bases and J dropped 0 bases, with 4 bases sitting between them. The CDR3 region has the DNA TGTGCCAGCAGTTTACTCCCGAACACCGGGGAGCTGTTTTTT. Its protein is CASSLLPNTGELFF.

This clonotype was picked up many times. This chain connects TRBV2 to TRBJ2-3; D call uncertain. From germline, CDR1 is SNHLY and CDR2 FYNNEI. V lost 6 bases and J 6 bases, leaving 13 bases between the germline ends. The CDR3 sequence is 13 residues long. Written as DNA, the CDR3 is TGTGCCAGCAGCAAAGATCGCAGGGATACGCAGTATTTT. Amino acid sequence: CASSKDRRDTQYF. Together with reference TRBV2 and TRBJ2-3, the CDR3 gives the full variable domain: EPEVTQTPSHQVTQMGQEVILRCVPISNHLYFYWYRQILGQKVEFLVSFYNNEISEKSEIFDDQFSVERPDGSNFTLKIRSTKLEDSAMYFCASSKDRRDTQYFGPGTRLTVL.